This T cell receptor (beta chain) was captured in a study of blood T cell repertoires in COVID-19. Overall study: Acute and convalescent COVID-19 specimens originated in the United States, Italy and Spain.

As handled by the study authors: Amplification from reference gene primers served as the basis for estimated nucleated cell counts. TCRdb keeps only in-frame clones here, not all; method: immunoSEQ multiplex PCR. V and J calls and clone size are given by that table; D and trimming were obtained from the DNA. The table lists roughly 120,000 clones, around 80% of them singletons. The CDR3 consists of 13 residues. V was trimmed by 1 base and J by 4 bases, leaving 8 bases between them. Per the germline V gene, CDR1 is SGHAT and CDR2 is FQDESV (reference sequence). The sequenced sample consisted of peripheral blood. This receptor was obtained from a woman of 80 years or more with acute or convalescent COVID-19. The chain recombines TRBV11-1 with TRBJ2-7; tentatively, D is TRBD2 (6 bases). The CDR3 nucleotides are TGTGCCAGCAGCTTAGGACGGGAGTACGAGCAGTACTTC. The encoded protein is CASSLGREYEQYF. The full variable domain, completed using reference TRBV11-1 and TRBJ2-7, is EAEVAQSPRYKITEKSQAVAFWCDPISGHATLYWYRQILGQGPELLVQFQDESVVDDSQLPKDRFSAERLKGVDSTLKIQPAELGDSAMYLCASSLGREYEQYFGPGTRLTVT.